A single sample is the source of the 28 T cell receptor beta chains below, sequenced in a study of OX40 agonist ivuxolimab in advanced cancers. Repertoires were generated with immunoSEQ multiplex PCR, while TCRdb's copy carries only in-frame clones and drops some. In the table there are over 55,000 clones, 65% to 85% of which are singletons. Material: CD4+ or CD8+ T cells sorted from blood, obtained in a trial of the OX40 agonist ivuxolimab. Receptor source: an adult with an advanced solid tumor such as melanoma, head and neck, liver or kidney cancer.

The chain couples TRBV7-2 to TRBJ1-1; D gene ambiguous. This CDR3 region has 13 residues. CDR1 and CDR2 (germline): SGHTA, FQGNSA. The germline V and J ends were trimmed by 1 base and 5 bases, with 8 bases remaining between them. CDR3 protein: CASSLEAWTEAFF. The CDR3 DNA sequence: TGTGCCAGCAGCTTAGAAGCGTGGACTGAAGCTTTCTTT.

The rearrangement uses TRBV7-9 and TRBJ2-3; D is undetermined. CDR3 length: 11 residues. V lost 5 bases and J 5 bases, leaving 5 bases between the germline ends. CDR1 and CDR2 (germline): SEHNR, FQNEAQ (reference sequence). CDR3 bases: TGTGCCAGCAGCCGTCTAGATACGCAGTATTTT. It yields the protein CASSRLDTQYF.

The V gene is TRBV7-8, the J gene TRBJ2-1; 9 bases agree with TRBD1. Looked up from germline, CDR1 is SGHVS and CDR2 is FQNEAQ. The junction had 5 bases not matched to a gene; V was cut back by 0 bases and J by 5 bases. The CDR3 consists of 16 residues. CDR3 protein: CASSLASGQGHNEQFF. The CDR3 coding sequence is TGTGCCAGCAGCTTAGCATCGGGACAGGGACACAATGAGCAGTTCTTC.

This clone has just a few counts. The rearrangement uses TRBV5-1 and TRBJ2-3; 12 positions match TRBD1. V dropped 0 bases and J dropped 2; count of bases not matched to a gene: 22. The CDR3 spans 23 residues. CDR1 is SGHRS and CDR2 is YFSETQ in the germline V gene. CDR3 nucleotide sequence: TGCGCCAGCAGCTTGGTTGGTTTTGGTGGGGACAGGGGGCACCAATTCATCACAGATACGCAGTATTTT. Encoded protein: CASSLVGFGGDRGHQFITDTQYF.

This chain links TRBV10-2 with TRBJ2-1, with unresolved D. Germline lookup yields CDR1 WSHSY and CDR2 SAAADI. V lost 7 bases to trimming and J lost 7 bases, with 8 bases between them. This CDR3 contains 11 residues. The CDR3 is CASTSFNEQFF. DNA of the CDR3: TGCGCCAGCACCAGTTTTAATGAGCAGTTCTTC.

The J gene is TRBJ2-3, the V gene TRBV4-1, with D hard to call. With 1 base removed from V and 2 bases from J, the gap between germline ends came to 10 bases. CDR3 length: 15 amino acids. CDR1 and CDR2 (germline): MGHRA, YSYEKL. The CDR3 protein is CASSQVLTVTDTQYF. The CDR3 DNA sequence: TGCGCCAGCAGCCAAGTGTTGACGGTCACAGATACGCAGTATTTT.

This rearrangement joins TRBV6-4 to TRBJ2-2; 7 positions agree with TRBD2. Trimming took 7 bases from V and 6 from J; bases not matched to a gene: 8. The V gene's germline CDR1 is MRHNA and CDR2 SNTAGT. The CDR3 covers 14 residues. The CDR3 here is CASMIREAAGELFF. DNA for the CDR3: TGTGCCAGCATGATACGGGAGGCGGCCGGGGAGCTGTTTTTT.

The chain carries TRBV6-5 and TRBJ2-6; D is perhaps TRBD2 (5 bases). The CDR3 is 15 amino acids. The V gene's germline CDR1 is MNHEY and CDR2 SVGAGI. Trimming left V 4 bases short and J 0 bases short, with 7 bases between. CDR3 DNA: TGTGCCAGCAGTTTGAGGGTCTCTGGGGCCAACGTCCTGACTTTC. This translates into CASSLRVSGANVLTF.

The chain joins TRBV6-5 to TRBJ2-7; D is unclear. This CDR3 contains 14 residues. CDR1 MNHEY and CDR2 SVGAGI come from the germline V gene. V dropped 6 bases and J dropped 1 base, with 13 bases sitting between them. The CDR3 DNA reads TGTGCCAGCAGACCTTCTAGTCTGTCCTACGAGCAGTACTTC. Protein product: CASRPSSLSYEQYF.

This clone was recorded only once. This chain connects TRBV7-6 to TRBJ2-1; TRBD2 might be the D (5 bases). V was pared by 5 bases and J by 6 bases, with 14 bases between. Per the germline V gene, CDR1 is SGHVS and CDR2 is FNYEAQ. CDR3 length equals 14 residues. The CDR3 DNA follows: TGTGCCAGCAGCCAGGAGCCCCTAGCCAATGAGCAGTTCTTC. Amino acid sequence: CASSQEPLANEQFF.

As for this clone: At the DNA level, this CDR3 is encoded by other sequences in the same sample as well. The J gene is TRBJ1-1, the V gene TRBV7-9; D is undetermined. Germline CDR1 is SEHNR and CDR2 is FQNEAQ (reference sequence). The CDR3 loop spans 12 amino acids. V shed 6 bases and J shed 1 base, with 6 bases lying between them. The CDR3 sequence is CASSRRNTEAFF. DNA for the CDR3: TGTGCCAGCAGTCGGCGGAACACTGAAGCTTTCTTT. Drawing the rest from reference TRBV7-9 and TRBJ1-1, the complete variable domain is DTGVSQNPRHKITKRGQNVTFRCDPISEHNRLYWYRQTLGQGPEFLTYFQNEAQLEKSRLLSDRFSAERPKGSFSTLEIQRTEQGDSAMYLCASSRRNTEAFFGQGTRLTVV.

This clone was recorded only once. The J gene is TRBJ2-4, the V gene TRBV7-8, with TRBD1 matching over 7 bases. This CDR3 has 16 residues. Germline V gene lookup returns CDR1 SGHVS and CDR2 FQNEAQ. V dropped 4 bases and J dropped 2; count of bases not matched to a gene: 8. The chain's CDR3 is CASSSFDRVTKNIQYF. The CDR3 DNA follows: TGTGCCAGCAGCTCCTTTGACAGGGTGACCAAAAACATTCAGTACTTC.

V and J are TRBV5-6 and TRBJ2-4, with 11 bases lining up with TRBD2. CDR1 is SGHDT, CDR2 YYEEEE, per germline. The CDR3 contains 17 residues. The junction had 6 bases not matched to a gene; V was cut back by 4 bases and J by 0 bases. The chain's CDR3 is CASSLRLAGKAKNIQYF. In DNA, the CDR3 is TGTGCCAGCAGCCTACGACTAGCGGGGAAAGCCAAAAACATTCAGTACTTC.

This clone was detected a few times. CDR3 DNA sequence: TGTGCCAGCAGTTACGGTGGAACAGGGATGGCTTTCTTT. Translated: CASSYGGTGMAFF. This chain connects TRBV6-5 to TRBJ1-1; TRBD1 is a possible D gene (6 bases). CDR3 length: 13 residues. The V and J ends lost 2 bases and 11 bases respectively, with 15 bases between them. Germline V gene lookup returns CDR1 MNHEY and CDR2 SVGAGI.

This chain connects TRBV10-3 to TRBJ1-4; D is unresolved. The V gene's germline CDR1 is ENHRY and CDR2 SYGVKD. The V end lost 3 bases, the J end lost 1 base, and 9 bases lay between the germline ends. The CDR3 has 15 amino acids. The CDR3: CAISDAAETNEKLFF. The CDR3 DNA sequence: TGTGCCATCAGTGACGCAGCAGAAACTAATGAAAAACTGTTTTTT.

This chain uses TRBV5-1 with TRBJ1-2, with D maybe TRBD1 (5 bases). Trimming took off 0 bases at V and 8 bases at J, with 11 bases between the two ends. Per germline, CDR1 SGHRS and CDR2 YFSETQ. This CDR3 region has 13 residues. Here the CDR3 reads CASSLGGAGGYTF. CDR3 nucleotides: TGCGCCAGCAGCTTGGGAGGGGCTGGCGGCTACACCTTC.

The V gene is TRBV7-9, the J gene TRBJ2-5; TRBD2 is a possible D gene (6 bases). Germline V lookup: CDR1 SEHNR, CDR2 FQNEAQ (reference sequence). This CDR3 has 12 amino acids. Deletions cut 5 bases from V and 4 bases from J, with 8 bases between. CDR3 protein: CASSRGGETQYF. CDR3 DNA sequence: TGTGCCAGCAGCAGGGGAGGAGAGACCCAGTACTTC.

The gene calls are TRBV29-1 and TRBJ1-2; D possibly corresponds to TRBD1 (5 bases). Trimming cost V 1 base and J 6 bases, with 9 bases left between them. CDR3 size: 12 residues. The germline gives CDR1 SQVTM, CDR2 ANQGSEA. CDR3 loop: CSVEGGSDGYTF. For the CDR3, the DNA is TGCAGCGTTGAAGGGGGCTCGGATGGCTACACCTTC.

V usage is TRBV28 and J usage is TRBJ2-1, with 11 bases identical to TRBD2. Germline V gene data show CDR1 as MDHEN and CDR2 as SYDVKM. The CDR3 is 15 residues long. V shed 4 bases, J shed 7 bases, and the junction held 6 bases outside the gene matches. CDR3 coding DNA: TGTGCCAGCAGTTCCTTAGCGGGAGGGCTAAATGAGCAGTTCTTC. This sequence encodes CASSSLAGGLNEQFF. The variable domain in full, with the rest retrieved from reference TRBV28 and TRBJ2-1, is DVKVTQSSRYLVKRTGEKVFLECVQDMDHENMFWYRQDPGLGLRLIYFSYDVKMKEKGDIPEGYSVSREKKERFSLILESASTNQTSMYLCASSSLAGGLNEQFFGPGTRLTVL.

V gene TRBV30 combines with J gene TRBJ1-5; perhaps TRBD1 as D (5 bases). CDR1 is GTSNPN, CDR2 SVGIG, per germline (reference sequence). Trimming left V 0 bases short and J 9 bases short, with 18 bases between. This CDR3 has 15 residues. CDR3 sequence reads: CAWSVAGSVSGPQHF. DNA for the CDR3: TGTGCCTGGAGTGTCGCAGGGTCGGTTTCTGGGCCCCAGCATTTT.

By sample share, this clone is medium-sized. The chain links TRBV20-1 to TRBJ1-1; D is unclear. Germline assignment: CDR1 DFQATT and CDR2 SNEGSKA (reference sequence). There are 11 residues in the CDR3. V gave up 3 bases and J gave up 4 bases, with 6 bases separating them. As DNA, the CDR3 is TGCAGTGCTAGCCCCGGCACTGAAGCTTTCTTT. It codes for CSASPGTEAFF.

This chain links TRBV2 with TRBJ1-4, with a weak D call TRBD1 (5 bases). V was shortened by 8 bases and J by 7 bases, with 8 bases between the two germline ends. This CDR3 contains 11 residues. Per germline, CDR1 SNHLY and CDR2 FYNNEI. The chain's CDR3 is CASRQGEKLFF. CDR3 sequence (DNA): TGTGCCAGCCGCCAGGGTGAAAAACTGTTTTTT.

The V call is TRBV2, the J call TRBJ2-5; D gene ambiguous. Germline-derived CDR1 and CDR2 are SNHLY and FYNNEI. CDR3 length: 14 amino acids. V dropped 8 bases and J dropped 5 bases, with 18 bases sitting between them. CDR3 protein: CASHPGTVGETQYF. The CDR3 DNA sequence: TGTGCCAGCCACCCAGGCACTGTGGGTGAGACCCAGTACTTC.

V gene TRBV15 combines with J gene TRBJ2-1; the D call may be TRBD1 or TRBD2 (6 bases each). Germline V gene data show CDR1 as LNHNV and CDR2 as YYDKDF (reference sequence). Trimming removed 5 bases from V and 8 bases from J, with 19 bases in between. The CDR3 contains 15 residues. The CDR3: CATSPRWGAWDEQFF. Here the CDR3 DNA reads TGTGCCACCAGCCCAAGATGGGGGGCTTGGGATGAGCAGTTCTTC.

V usage is TRBV4-3 and J usage is TRBJ2-5, with D hard to call. TRBJ2-7 explains the end of the DNA better; the J call may be wrong. The CDR3 runs 15 residues. Germline CDR1 and CDR2: LGHNA and YSLEER. The CDR3 DNA follows: TGCGCCAGCAGCCAAGCTTTTCAGGAGTCCTACGAGCAGTACTTC. Its protein product is CASSQAFQESYEQYF.

The chain couples TRBV5-1 to TRBJ1-1; D perhaps matches TRBD1 (5 bases). The CDR3 extends over 15 amino acids. With 1 base removed from V and 4 bases from J, the gap between germline ends came to 14 bases. From germline, CDR1 is SGHRS and CDR2 YFSETQ. The CDR3 protein is CASSLSAGRGTEAFF. The CDR3 region has the DNA TGCGCCAGCAGCTTGAGTGCGGGGCGAGGCACTGAAGCTTTCTTT.

The chain employs TRBV6-1 and TRBJ1-5, with TRBD1 matching over 10 bases. Germline CDR1 is MNHNS and CDR2 is SASEGT. CDR3 length equals 15 residues. The V and J ends lost 5 bases and 5 bases, in that order; junction bases with no gene match: 6. In DNA, the CDR3 is TGTGCCAGCAGTCCGGGACAGGGGTTGTATCAGCCCCAGCATTTT. Its protein is CASSPGQGLYQPQHF.

This clone was seen a single time. The V and J genes are TRBV30 and TRBJ2-6; D ambiguous. Germline assignment: CDR1 GTSNPN and CDR2 SVGIG (reference sequence). V lost 5 bases, J lost 4 bases, and 9 bases lay in between. This CDR3 spans 13 amino acids. CDR3 in amino acids: CAWYGAGANVLTF. CDR3 coding DNA: TGTGCCTGGTATGGTGCCGGGGCCAACGTCCTGACTTTC.